This T cell receptor (beta chain) was found in a study of blood T cell repertoires in COVID-19. Background on the study: Samples came from the United States, Italy and Spain, spanning acute and convalescent COVID-19. PBMCs, B-cell-depleted T cells, or T cells were the source of the cDNA or gDNA that made up the material.

Study processing details: By means of reference gene primer amplification, nucleated cell counts were estimated. Produced via immunoSEQ multiplex PCR; TCRdb's table is partial and in-frame only. The V and J calls and clone size come from that table; D and trimming were worked out from the DNA. The sample lists some 83,000 clones, about 83% seen once, with about 7.8% in the top ten. V lost 2 bases to trimming and J lost 2 bases, with 9 bases between them. Germline-derived CDR1 and CDR2 are GTSNPN and SVGIG (reference sequence). The CDR3 totals 13 residues. This sequence was found in a man in his fifties with active COVID-19. The sequenced sample consisted of peripheral blood. The chain recombines TRBV30 with TRBJ1-2; D not resolved. CDR3 nucleotide sequence: TGTGCCTGGAGTACTATACCCAACTATGGCTACACCTTC. Its translation: CAWSTIPNYGYTF.